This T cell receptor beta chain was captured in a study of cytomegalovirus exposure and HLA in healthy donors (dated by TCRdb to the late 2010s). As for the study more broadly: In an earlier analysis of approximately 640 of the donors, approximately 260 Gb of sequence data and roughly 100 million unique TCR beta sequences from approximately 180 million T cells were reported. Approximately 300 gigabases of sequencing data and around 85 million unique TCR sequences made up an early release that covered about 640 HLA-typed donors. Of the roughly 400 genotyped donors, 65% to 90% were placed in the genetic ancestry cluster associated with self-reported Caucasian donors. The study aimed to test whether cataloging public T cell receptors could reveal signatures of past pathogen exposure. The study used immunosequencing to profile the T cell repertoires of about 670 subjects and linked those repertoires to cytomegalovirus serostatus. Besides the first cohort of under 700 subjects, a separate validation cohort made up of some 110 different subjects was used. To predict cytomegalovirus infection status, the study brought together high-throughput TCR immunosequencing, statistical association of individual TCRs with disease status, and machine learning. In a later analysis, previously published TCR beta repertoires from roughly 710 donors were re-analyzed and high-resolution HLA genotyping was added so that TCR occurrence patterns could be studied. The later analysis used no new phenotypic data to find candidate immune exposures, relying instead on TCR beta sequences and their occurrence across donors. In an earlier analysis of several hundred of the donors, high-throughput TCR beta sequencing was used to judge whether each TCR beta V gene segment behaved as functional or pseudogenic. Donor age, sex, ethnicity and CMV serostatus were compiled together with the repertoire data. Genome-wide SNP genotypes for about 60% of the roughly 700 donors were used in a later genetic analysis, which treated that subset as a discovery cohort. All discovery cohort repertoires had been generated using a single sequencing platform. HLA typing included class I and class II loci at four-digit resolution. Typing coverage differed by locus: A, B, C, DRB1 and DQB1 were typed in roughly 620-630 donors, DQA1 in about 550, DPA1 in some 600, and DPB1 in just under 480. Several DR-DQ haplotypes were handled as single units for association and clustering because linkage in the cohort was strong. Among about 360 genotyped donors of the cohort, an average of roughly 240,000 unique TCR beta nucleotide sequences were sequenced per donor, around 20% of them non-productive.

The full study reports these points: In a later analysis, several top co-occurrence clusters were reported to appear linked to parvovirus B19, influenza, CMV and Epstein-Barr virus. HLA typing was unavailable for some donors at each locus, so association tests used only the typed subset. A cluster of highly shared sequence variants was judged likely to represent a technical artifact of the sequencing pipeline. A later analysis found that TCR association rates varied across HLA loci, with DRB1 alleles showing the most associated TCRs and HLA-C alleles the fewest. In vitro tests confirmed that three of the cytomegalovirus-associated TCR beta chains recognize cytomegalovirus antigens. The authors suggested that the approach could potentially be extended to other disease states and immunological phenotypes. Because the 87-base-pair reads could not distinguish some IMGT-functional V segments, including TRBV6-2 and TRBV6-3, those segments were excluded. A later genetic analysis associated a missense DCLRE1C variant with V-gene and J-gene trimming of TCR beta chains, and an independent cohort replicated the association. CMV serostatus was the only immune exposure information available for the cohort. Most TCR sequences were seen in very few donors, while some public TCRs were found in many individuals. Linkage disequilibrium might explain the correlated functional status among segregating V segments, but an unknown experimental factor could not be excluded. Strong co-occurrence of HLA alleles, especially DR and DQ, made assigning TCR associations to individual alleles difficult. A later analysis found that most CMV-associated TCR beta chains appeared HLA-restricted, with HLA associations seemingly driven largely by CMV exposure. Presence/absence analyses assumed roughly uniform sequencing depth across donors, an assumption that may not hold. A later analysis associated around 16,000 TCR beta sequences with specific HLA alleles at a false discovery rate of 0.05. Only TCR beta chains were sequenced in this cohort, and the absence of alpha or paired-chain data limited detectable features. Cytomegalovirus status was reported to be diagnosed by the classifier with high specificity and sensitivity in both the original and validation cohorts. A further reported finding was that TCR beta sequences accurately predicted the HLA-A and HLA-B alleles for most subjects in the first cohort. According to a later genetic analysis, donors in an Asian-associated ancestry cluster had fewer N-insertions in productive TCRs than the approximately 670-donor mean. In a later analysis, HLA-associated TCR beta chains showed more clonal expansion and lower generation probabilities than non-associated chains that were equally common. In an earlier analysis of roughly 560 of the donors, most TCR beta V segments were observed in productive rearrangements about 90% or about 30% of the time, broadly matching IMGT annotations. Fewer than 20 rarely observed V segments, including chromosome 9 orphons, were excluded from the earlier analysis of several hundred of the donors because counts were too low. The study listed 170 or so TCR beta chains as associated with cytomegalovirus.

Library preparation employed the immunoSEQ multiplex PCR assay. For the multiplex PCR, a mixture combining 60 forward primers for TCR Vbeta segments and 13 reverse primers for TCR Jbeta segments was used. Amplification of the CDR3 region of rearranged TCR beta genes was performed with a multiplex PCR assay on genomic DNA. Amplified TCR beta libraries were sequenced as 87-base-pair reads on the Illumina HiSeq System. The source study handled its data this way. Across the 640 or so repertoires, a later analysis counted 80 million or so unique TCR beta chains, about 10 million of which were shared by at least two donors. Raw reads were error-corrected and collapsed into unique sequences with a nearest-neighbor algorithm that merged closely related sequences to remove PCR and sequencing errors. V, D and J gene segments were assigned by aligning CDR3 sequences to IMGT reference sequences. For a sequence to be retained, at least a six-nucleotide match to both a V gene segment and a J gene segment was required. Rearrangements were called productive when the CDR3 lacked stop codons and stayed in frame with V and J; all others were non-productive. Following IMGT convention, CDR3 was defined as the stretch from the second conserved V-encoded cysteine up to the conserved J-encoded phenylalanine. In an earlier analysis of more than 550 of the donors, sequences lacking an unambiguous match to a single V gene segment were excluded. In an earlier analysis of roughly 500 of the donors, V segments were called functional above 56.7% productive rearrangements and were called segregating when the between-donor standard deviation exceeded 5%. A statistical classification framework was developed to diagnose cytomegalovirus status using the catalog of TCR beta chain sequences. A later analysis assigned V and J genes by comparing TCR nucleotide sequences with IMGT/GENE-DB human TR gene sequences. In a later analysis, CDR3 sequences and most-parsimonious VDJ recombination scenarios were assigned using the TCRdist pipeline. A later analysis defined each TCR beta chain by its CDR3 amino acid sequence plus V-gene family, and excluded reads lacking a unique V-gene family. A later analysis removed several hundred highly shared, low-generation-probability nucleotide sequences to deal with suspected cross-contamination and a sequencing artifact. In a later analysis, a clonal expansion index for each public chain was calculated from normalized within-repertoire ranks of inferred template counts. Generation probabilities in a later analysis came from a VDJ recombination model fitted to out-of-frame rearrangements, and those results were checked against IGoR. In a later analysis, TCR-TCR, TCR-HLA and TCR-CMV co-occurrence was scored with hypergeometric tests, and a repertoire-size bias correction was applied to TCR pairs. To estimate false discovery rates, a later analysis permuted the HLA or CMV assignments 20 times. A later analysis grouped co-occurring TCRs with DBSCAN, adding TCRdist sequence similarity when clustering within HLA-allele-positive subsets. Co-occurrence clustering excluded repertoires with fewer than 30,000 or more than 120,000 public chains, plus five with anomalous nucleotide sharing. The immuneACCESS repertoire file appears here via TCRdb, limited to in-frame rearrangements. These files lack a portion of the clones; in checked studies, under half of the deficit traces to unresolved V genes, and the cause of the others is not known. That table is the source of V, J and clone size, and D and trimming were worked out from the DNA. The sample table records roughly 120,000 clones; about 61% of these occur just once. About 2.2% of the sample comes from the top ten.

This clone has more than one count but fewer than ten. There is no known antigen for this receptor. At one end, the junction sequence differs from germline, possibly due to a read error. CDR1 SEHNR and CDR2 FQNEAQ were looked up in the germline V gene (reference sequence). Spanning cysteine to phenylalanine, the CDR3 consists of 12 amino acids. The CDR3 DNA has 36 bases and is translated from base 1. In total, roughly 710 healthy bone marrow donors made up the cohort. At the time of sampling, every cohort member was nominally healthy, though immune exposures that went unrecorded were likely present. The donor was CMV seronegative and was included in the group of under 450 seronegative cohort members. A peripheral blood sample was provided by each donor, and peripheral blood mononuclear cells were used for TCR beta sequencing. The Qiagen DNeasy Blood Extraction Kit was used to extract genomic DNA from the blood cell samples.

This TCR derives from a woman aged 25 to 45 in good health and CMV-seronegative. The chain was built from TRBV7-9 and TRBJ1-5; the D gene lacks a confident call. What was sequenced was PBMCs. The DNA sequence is TGTTCCAGCAGCTCACCCAGTCAGCCCCAGCATTTT. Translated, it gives CSSSSPSQPQHF.